This T cell receptor beta chain is from a study of technical replicates of blood from a few donors. Between the trimmed V and J ends, which lost 4 bases and 0 bases, there was a span of 13 bases. This CDR3 region has 15 residues. CDR1 is SGHRS, CDR2 YFSETQ, per germline. Clones were read by immunoSEQ multiplex PCR, and TCRdb kept only the in-frame ones, dropping some. Of tens of thousands of clones listed, about 94% are singletons. Source material: T cells isolated from PBMCs. The clonotype was recovered from a human donor in good health. This chain joins TRBV5-1 and TRBJ2-5, with D perhaps TRBD2 (6 bases). CDR3 in amino acids: CASSGAGSYQETQYF. CDR3 coding DNA: TGCGCCAGCAGCGGGGCGGGGTCGTACCAAGAGACCCAGTACTTC.